The TCR beta chain under discussion was sequenced for a study of cytomegalovirus exposure and HLA in healthy donors. V was pared by 5 bases and J by 2 bases, with 4 bases of the junction left unmatched. CDR1 and CDR2 from the germline V gene are LNHDA and SQIVND (reference sequence). This CDR3 has 14 amino acids. Repertoires were generated with immunoSEQ multiplex PCR, while TCRdb's copy carries only in-frame clones and drops some. The profile covers some 230,000 clones, with 80% to 95% appearing a single time and around 1% taken by the ten largest. Sequencing was performed on PBMCs. V is TRBV19 and J is TRBJ2-7; 9 nucleotides align to TRBD1. This TCR was sampled from a woman between 18 and 29 years old in good health and CMV-seronegative. For the CDR3, the DNA is TGTGCCAGTAGTCCCGGGACAGGGACCTACGAGCAGTACTTC. Its translation: CASSPGTGTYEQYF.